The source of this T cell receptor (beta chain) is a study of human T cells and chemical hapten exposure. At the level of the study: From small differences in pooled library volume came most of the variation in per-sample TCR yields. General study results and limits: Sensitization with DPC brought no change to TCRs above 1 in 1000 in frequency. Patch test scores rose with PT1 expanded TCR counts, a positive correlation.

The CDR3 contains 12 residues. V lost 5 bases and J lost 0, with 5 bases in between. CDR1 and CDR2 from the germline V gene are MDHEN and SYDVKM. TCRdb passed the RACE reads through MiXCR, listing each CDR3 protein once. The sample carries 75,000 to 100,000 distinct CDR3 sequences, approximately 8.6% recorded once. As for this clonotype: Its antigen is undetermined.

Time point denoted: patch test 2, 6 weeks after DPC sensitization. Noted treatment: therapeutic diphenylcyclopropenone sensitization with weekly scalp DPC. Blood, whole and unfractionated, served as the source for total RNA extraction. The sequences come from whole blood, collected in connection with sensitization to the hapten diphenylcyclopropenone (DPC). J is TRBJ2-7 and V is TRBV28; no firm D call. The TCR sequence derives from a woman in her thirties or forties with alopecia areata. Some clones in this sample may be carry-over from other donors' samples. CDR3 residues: CASSLISYEQYF. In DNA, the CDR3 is TGTGCCAGCAGTCTCATCTCCTACGAGCAGTACTTC.